The TCR beta chain under discussion was sequenced for a study of T cell responses to AZD1222 COVID-19 vaccine. With regard to this clone: The antigen is undetermined.

The CDR3 extends over 13 amino acids. The ends were cut back, 7 bases at V and 0 bases at J, with 8 bases in the middle. CDR1 MNHEY and CDR2 SMNVEV come from the germline V gene (reference sequence). Whole-study results and caveats: Increased Spike-specific TCR breadth and depth were observed after two AZD1222 doses. No day 14 peak samples; only post-peak repertoires were characterized.

The protocol was immunoSEQ multiplex PCR, while the TCRdb copy is restricted to in-frame clones and leaves out a portion. This sample carries fewer than 250,000 clones, roughly 92% of them seen once, and the ten largest clones take 1% to 1.5%. This clonotype originated in an adult in good health. The material sequenced was peripheral blood, taken on day 0 of AZD1222 vaccination. The chain employs TRBV27 and TRBJ2-3; no reliable D call. CDR3 nucleotide sequence: TGTGCCAGCAAGCTTACTAGCACAGATACGCAGTATTTT. It specifies CASKLTSTDTQYF.